This T cell receptor beta chain was captured in a study of blood T cell repertoires in COVID-19 (dated by TCRdb to 2019 to 2021). As for the study more broadly: Collaborator samples came from the United States, Italy and Spain and covered acute and convalescent phases of COVID-19. Nearly every sample came with metadata listing a de-identified subject ID, COVID-19 status, age in years and sex. The prospective study material was composed of cDNA or gDNA derived from T cells, B-cell-depleted T cells, or PBMCs. Subjects who had been exposed to COVID-19, were actively infected with it, or had recovered from it provided the deeply sampled blood TCRbeta repertoires that made up the dataset. The repertoires were made available in a free public database intended to serve as a resource for research on the immune response to SARS-CoV-2. The samples were drawn from the first 160 participants of the ongoing ImmuneRACE study and from 950 to 1,500 subjects provided by 6 global collaborators. Where HLA class I and class II types were available, the types were taken from metadata supplied by the sample provider, not from assay-based typing. General study outcomes and caveats: How much clinical and demographic metadata was included differed by source and by participant, and the metadata was provided uncurated.

TCRbeta CDR3 regions were amplified from genomic DNA by means of the immunoSEQ Assay, a bias-controlled multiplex PCR. The authors' pipeline ran thus. Nucleated cell counts per sample were estimated from amplification of reference gene primers within the assay. To quantify the absolute abundance of each unique TCRbeta CDR3 rearrangement, sequence reads were collapsed and filtered. For each sample, productive Simpson clonality was calculated by taking the square root of Simpson's diversity index across productive rearrangements. TCRdb carries this immuneACCESS record with in-frame sequences only. Its versions omit some clonotypes, under half of them owing to an unresolved V gene in the studies checked, with the rest unexplained. V, J and clone size are taken as reported in that table, and D and trimming were inferred from the DNA itself. A total of approximately 140,000 clones appear in this sample, approximately 80% of them only once. The top ten clones comprise 35% to 40% of the sample.

Details on this clone: The target of this receptor is not known. There are no base qualities to consult, and no much larger clone falls within one base.

CDR1 and CDR2, looked up from the germline V gene, are MNHEY and SVGAGI. The CDR3 spans 12 residues, from the cysteine through the phenylalanine. The only DNA kept is the CDR3, 36 bases in frame from the first base. The junction carries 9 bases between V and J, which are trimmed by 6 bases and 4 bases respectively. The collaborating institutions used their own protocols to collect whole blood in K2EDTA tubes. Collaborator samples were shipped for TCRbeta analysis as frozen whole blood, isolated PBMCs, or DNA extracted from either sample type. Sequencing was done on a sample of peripheral blood. This receptor chain uses TRBV6-5 and TRBJ1-2; the D gene is unclear. This TCR came from a human donor in a cohort sampled during active COVID-19. The CDR3 region reads CASSRASYGYTF. The sequence in DNA is TGTGCCAGCAGCCGTGCCAGCTATGGCTACACCTTC.